This T cell receptor (beta chain) was found in a study of blood T cell repertoires in COVID-19. TCRdb's table, derived via immunoSEQ multiplex PCR, lists solely in-frame clones and lacks some. This table has 65,000 to 90,000 clones, about nine tenths appearing once. Sequencing was carried out using peripheral blood. This sequence originates from a woman aged 18-29 years with acute or convalescent COVID-19.

In nucleotides, the CDR3 is TGTGCCAGCAGTGAGCGGGACGGCTACACCTTC. Encoded protein: CASSERDGYTF. The genes are TRBV6-1 and TRBJ1-2, with D possibly matching TRBD1 (5 bases). The CDR3 length is 11 residues. Looked up from germline, CDR1 is MNHNS and CDR2 is SASEGT. The V end was cut by 3 bases, the J end by 8 bases, with 7 bases between.